This T cell receptor (beta chain) was retrieved from a study of neurological immune-mediated disorders. The ends were cut back, 3 bases at V and 3 bases at J, with 6 bases in the middle. The CDR3 loop spans 13 amino acids. Germline V CDR1 and CDR2: KGHSH, LQKENI. Study-wide findings and caveats: HTLV-1-associated myelopathy ranked highest for TCR clonal expansion and multiple sclerosis lowest, beneath healthy controls.

Documented time point: technical triplicate 1. For sorted libraries, the input was 1 million CD4+ or CD8+ T cells. The method for making cDNA was 5'RACE, and it used 10-nucleotide random UMIs. Over 200 million TCR-beta sequences (from 15-18 subjects) were yielded by each sequencing run. MiXCR, applied by TCRdb to the 5' RACE reads, yields one record per CDR3 protein. This table has tens of thousands of distinct CDR3 sequences, about 13% appearing once. This clonotype was detected only once. The antigen is unknown. The sample was CD4+ T cells from blood. The chain has TRBV18 and TRBJ1-5, with no clear D. The origin of this receptor is a female donor with HTLV-1-associated myelopathy (HAM/TSP). CDR3 region: CASSPSINQPQHF. The CDR3 bases are TGTGCCAGCTCACCCTCTATCAATCAGCCCCAGCATTTT. Variable domain in full (rest from reference TRBV18 and TRBJ1-5): NAGVMQNPRHLVRRRGQEARLRCSPMKGHSHVYWYRQLPEEGLKFMVYLQKENIIDESGMPKERFSAEFPKEGPSILRIQQVVRGDSAAYFCASSPSINQPQHFGDGTRLSIL.